The rows below give T cell receptor beta chains drawn from one sample of a study of blood T cell repertoires in COVID-19. Only in-frame clones appear in the TCRdb table, and some are missing; sequencing was by immunoSEQ multiplex PCR. The table has 250,000 to 300,000 clones, approximately 87% seen once. Sequencing used peripheral blood. All receptors derive from a woman aged 25-40 years with COVID-19, enrolled during active disease. CDR3s include the opening cysteine and the closing phenylalanine or tryptophan. A D gene is named only where the DNA matches it firmly. Size is omitted from some rows. Given values are once, few, many or a class for expanded clones.

>TRBV6-1|-|TRBJ2-1|-
CASSDTYNEQFF
TGTGCCAGCAGTGATACCTACAATGAGCAGTTCTTC
>TRBV19|TRBD1|TRBJ2-1|-
CASSVEQGGYNEQFF
TGTGCCAGTAGCGTCGAACAGGGGGGCTACAATGAGCAGTTCTTC
>TRBV13|TRBD1|TRBJ2-7|-
CASSSRGQGRYEQYF
TGTGCCAGCAGCTCCCGAGGACAGGGTAGATACGAGCAGTACTTC
>TRBV4-1|TRBD2|TRBJ2-1|-
CASSQFAGGPSTYNEQFF
TGCGCCAGCAGCCAATTCGCGGGGGGGCCTTCAACCTACAATGAGCAGTTCTTC
>TRBV3-1/TRBV3-2|TRBD2|TRBJ2-1|few
CASSQVGLAEGEQFF
TGTGCCAGCAGCCAAGTGGGACTAGCTGAGGGTGAGCAGTTCTTC
>TRBV28|-|TRBJ1-2|-
CASSDRLIDGYTF
TGTGCCAGCAGTGACAGGTTAATCGATGGCTACACCTTC
>TRBV7-9|TRBD1|TRBJ1-6|-
CASSLPGQPIISPLHF
TGTGCCAGCAGCTTACCGGGACAGCCGATTATATCACCCCTCCACTTT
>TRBV5-4|TRBD1|TRBJ1-4|-
CASSLGWTLGQGEKLFF
TGTGCCAGCAGCTTAGGCTGGACCCTCGGACAGGGGGAAAAACTGTTTTTT
>TRBV7-9|TRBD2|TRBJ2-5|-
CASSFGGVQETQYF
TGTGCCAGCAGCTTCGGGGGGGTACAAGAGACCCAGTACTTC
>TRBV19|TRBD2|TRBJ2-2|-
CASSMGLAGLRAGELFF
TGTGCCAGTAGTATGGGGCTAGCGGGCCTCCGAGCCGGGGAGCTGTTTTTT
>TRBV14|TRBD2|TRBJ2-3|-
CASSHRTLAATDTQYF
TGTGCCAGCAGCCATAGAACTCTAGCGGCCACAGATACGCAGTATTTT
>TRBV6-5|-|TRBJ2-6|-
CASLRGPGANVLTF
TGTGCCAGCCTCAGGGGCCCTGGGGCCAACGTCCTGACTTTC